The 31 T cell receptor beta chains below were found in one sample sequenced in a study of regulatory T cells in long-lasting Graves disease. The time point: persistent/refractory GD, antithyroid drugs over 5 years with positive TRAb. RNA isolated from PBMCs was used to make the TCR library. The authors built TCR beta libraries using iRepertoire HTBI primers and Arm-PCR of CDR3 regions. TCRdb re-called the multiplex PCR reads through MiXCR, storing one row per CDR3 protein. The data hold 400,000 or so distinct CDR3 sequences, with less than 25% observed a single time. This specimen was peripheral blood mononuclear cells (PBMCs), taken when the disease was refractory, from a patient treated with antithyroid drugs. These receptors came from a female donor with Graves disease.

Details on this clonotype: Sequence at one end of the junction differs from germline and may be a read error. V usage is TRBV6-2 or TRBV6-3 and J usage is TRBJ2-2, with D perhaps matching TRBD1 or TRBD2 (6 bases each). Per germline, CDR1 MNHEY and CDR2 SVGEGT. This CDR3 is built from 13 residues. DNA for the CDR3: TGTGCCAGCAGCTCAGGGGAGGCCGGGGAGCTGCTTTTT. Its protein product is CASSSGEAGELLF.

The chain's CDR3 is CASSLLGMEETQYF. As DNA, the CDR3 is TGTGCCAGCAGCCTTCTCGGGATGGAAGAGACCCAGTACTTC. The rearrangement joins TRBV14 to TRBJ2-5, with D possibly being TRBD2 (5 bases). Germline CDR1 and CDR2: SGHDN and FVKESK. V shed 4 bases and J shed 3 bases, with 12 bases lying between them. This CDR3 has 14 residues.

On this clonotype itself: A much larger clone differs from this one at a single base, so this may be a read error. This chain connects TRBV12-3 or TRBV12-4 to TRBJ1-5; unclear D gene. The CDR3 loop spans 12 amino acids. Trimming removed 7 bases from V and 6 bases from J, with 10 bases in between. The CDR3 region is CASNYWGQPQHF. Written as DNA, the CDR3 is TGTGCCAGCAACTATTGGGGTCAGCCCCAGCATTTT.

This rearrangement joins TRBV3-1 to TRBJ1-2; possibly TRBD1 for D (5 bases). V gave up 1 base and J gave up 2 bases, with 17 bases separating them. Looked up from germline, CDR1 is LGHDT and CDR2 is YNNKEL (reference sequence). The CDR3 totals 17 residues. CDR3: CASSQGIGIRGNYGYTF. The DNA for the CDR3 is TGTGCCAGCAGCCAAGGAATAGGGATAAGGGGCAACTATGGCTACACCTTC.

The CDR3 here is CSATRSGATDTQYF. The CDR3 DNA reads TGCAGTGCAACACGTAGCGGGGCTACAGATACGCAGTATTTT. The genes are TRBV20-1 and TRBJ2-3; 8 bases agree with TRBD2. The J segment lost 3 bases and the V segment lost 6 bases, leaving 8 bases of the junction unmatched. Germline V gene sequence: CDR1 DFQATT, CDR2 SNEGSKA (reference sequence). This CDR3 is built from 14 residues.

This clonotype was found once. The J gene is TRBJ2-1, the V gene TRBV20-1; D uncertain. The CDR3 has 14 amino acids. Trimming removed 0 bases from V and 2 bases from J, with 8 bases in between. Germline V gives CDR1 DFQATT, CDR2 SNEGSKA (reference sequence). DNA of the CDR3: TGCAGTGCTAGAGATCAAGAGGCCTACAATGAGCAGTTCTTC. This codes for CSARDQEAYNEQFF.

On this clonotype: Possible read error: a much larger clone is one base away. The CDR3 loop is CSASKTGNIEAFF. As DNA, the CDR3 is TGCAGTGCTAGTAAGACAGGGAACATTGAAGCTTTCTTT. J is TRBJ1-1 and V is TRBV20-1; 7 nucleotides agree with TRBD1. The CDR3 has 13 amino acids. Germline-derived CDR1 and CDR2 are DFQATT and SNEGSKA (reference sequence).

This clonotype was counted between two and nine times. V and J are TRBV27 and TRBJ1-1, with D maybe TRBD1 (5 bases). CDR1 is MNHEY and CDR2 is SMNVEV in the germline V gene (reference sequence). CDR3 length: 15 residues. Trimming cost V 3 bases and J 3 bases, with 14 bases left between them. Written as DNA, the CDR3 is TGTGCCAGCAGTTTTGTTCGGGGGATATACACTGAAGCTTTCTTT. It is translated as CASSFVRGIYTEAFF.

This clonotype appeared many times. The chain carries TRBV6-2 or TRBV6-3 and TRBJ2-7; 10 nucleotides agree with TRBD1. The CDR3 runs to 15 residues. Trimming at V came to 5 bases and at J to 1 base, leaving 5 bases not matched to a gene. The V gene's germline CDR1 is MNHEY and CDR2 SVGEGT. This chain's CDR3 is CASSEPGQGSYEQYF. The CDR3, as DNA: TGTGCCAGCAGTGAGCCGGGACAGGGGTCCTACGAGCAGTACTTC.

As DNA, the CDR3 is TGTGCCAGCAGCAAAGGACAGAGTGGAAACACCATATATTTT. Translation: CASSKGQSGNTIYF. The V gene is TRBV28, the J gene TRBJ1-3; maybe TRBD1 (6 bases). The V end was cut by 6 bases, the J end by 3 bases, with 12 bases between. This CDR3 is 14 amino acids long. Germline V CDR1 and CDR2: MDHEN, SYDVKM.

The chain combines TRBV5-5 with TRBJ1-4; D is undetermined. Trimming removed 7 bases at V and 0 bases at J, with 4 bases between. The CDR3 is 12 amino acids. CDR1 and CDR2 from the germline V gene are SGHKS and YYEKEE (reference sequence). This CDR3 is CASGTTNEKLFF. The CDR3 DNA sequence: TGTGCCAGCGGGACAACTAATGAAAAACTGTTTTTT.

This clonotype was found many times. The V and J genes are TRBV2 and TRBJ2-7; 9 bases are a match to TRBD2. Germline V gene sequence: CDR1 SNHLY, CDR2 FYNNEI. This CDR3 comprises 14 residues. Unmatched junction bases numbered 3, after V lost 4 bases and J lost 2 bases. The CDR3: CASSGASGAYEQYF. The CDR3 nucleotides are TGTGCCAGCAGTGGGGCTAGCGGGGCCTACGAGCAGTACTTC.

This clonotype appeared many times. The chain combines TRBV20-1 with TRBJ2-5; 11 positions agree with TRBD2. V shed 3 bases, J shed 4 bases, and the junction held 7 bases outside the gene matches. Germline values: CDR1 DFQATT, CDR2 SNEGSKA (reference sequence). The CDR3 totals 15 residues. The DNA for the CDR3 is TGCAGTGCTAGGAGCCTAGCGGGAGGTTCAGAGACCCAGTACTTC. It yields the protein CSARSLAGGSETQYF.

This clonotype was observed many times. The J gene is TRBJ1-2, the V gene TRBV29-1; D perhaps matches TRBD1 (6 bases). CDR1 SQVTM and CDR2 ANQGSEA come from the germline V gene. This CDR3 comprises 13 residues. V dropped 4 bases and J dropped 0 bases, with 9 bases sitting between them. The CDR3 sequence is CSVVTGANYGYTF. The CDR3 DNA reads as TGCAGCGTTGTGACAGGCGCTAACTATGGCTACACCTTC.

In this sample, this clonotype turned up many times. The chain links TRBV12-3 or TRBV12-4 to TRBJ2-2; 8 nucleotides agree with TRBD2. The CDR3 covers 16 residues. V lost 5 bases and J lost 5; bases outside the gene matches: 10. The CDR3 DNA sequence: TGTGCCAGCAGTGGTCCCGGGACTAGACGGACCGGGGAGCTGTTTTTT. Protein product: CASSGPGTRRTGELFF.

This clonotype was counted at least ten times. This chain joins TRBV13 and TRBJ1-1; D remains unclear. V was clipped by 2 bases and J by 3 bases, with 7 bases between them. The CDR3 has 13 amino acids. Germline values: CDR1 PRHDT, CDR2 FYEKMQ (reference sequence). For the CDR3, the DNA is TGTGCCAGCAGCTTAAATCGTCACACTGAAGCTTTCTTT. Encoded protein: CASSLNRHTEAFF.

The V and J genes are TRBV7-3 and TRBJ2-1; D call uncertain. The V and J ends lost 5 bases and 7 bases respectively, with 6 bases between them. The CDR3 spans 11 residues. Germline assignment: CDR1 SGHTA and CDR2 FQGTGA. The CDR3 protein is CASSRVNEQFF. For the CDR3, the DNA is TGTGCCAGCAGCCGAGTTAATGAGCAGTTCTTC.

This clonotype appeared many times. The V and J genes are TRBV20-1 and TRBJ1-1; maybe TRBD1 (5 bases). This CDR3 is 16 amino acids long. V shed 4 bases and J shed 4 bases, with 22 bases lying between them. Looked up from germline, CDR1 is DFQATT and CDR2 is SNEGSKA (reference sequence). In nucleotides, the CDR3 is TGCAGTGCTAAACCCCGCGGGGGTCTGGGGGGCACTGAAGCTTTCTTT. Translation gives CSAKPRGGLGGTEAFF.

Only a few counts were recorded for this clonotype. This chain joins TRBV7-2 and TRBJ2-7; D remains unclear. CDR1 is SGHTA and CDR2 is FQGNSA in the germline V gene. V was trimmed by 5 bases and J by 5 bases, leaving 7 bases between them. CDR3 length: 11 amino acids. The CDR3 protein is CASSTRNEQYF. CDR3 nucleotides: TGTGCCAGCAGCACCAGAAACGAGCAGTACTTC.

This clonotype came up many times. This chain connects TRBV28 to TRBJ1-5; D not certain. Trimming took off 3 bases at V and 2 bases at J, with 17 bases between the two ends. Germline V lookup: CDR1 MDHEN, CDR2 SYDVKM. The CDR3 loop spans 17 amino acids. The CDR3 DNA follows: TGTGCCAGCAGTTTTCGGGCCACGGGGATGCGCAATCAGCCCCAGCATTTT. It yields the protein CASSFRATGMRNQPQHF. The variable domain in full, completed from reference TRBV28 and TRBJ1-5, reads DVKVTQSSRYLVKRTGEKVFLECVQDMDHENMFWYRQDPGLGLRLIYFSYDVKMKEKGDIPEGYSVSREKKERFSLILESASTNQTSMYLCASSFRATGMRNQPQHFGDGTRLSIL.

With regard to this clonotype: A read error may account for a junction end that differs from germline. J is TRBJ2-2 and V is TRBV7-6, with D maybe TRBD2 (6 bases). CDR1 and CDR2 (germline): SGHVS, FNYEAQ. There are 17 residues in the CDR3. The CDR3 region has the DNA TGTGTCAGCAGCCACTGGCCCGGTGACGGGGGCACCGGGGAGCTGTTTTTT. Residues: CVSSHWPGDGGTGELFF.

The sample holds a few counts of this clonotype. The CDR3 loop is CAWSVALRPGANVLTF. The DNA of the CDR3 is TGTGCCTGGAGTGTAGCCCTGAGGCCTGGGGCCAACGTCCTGACTTTC. This chain joins TRBV30 and TRBJ2-6; D ambiguous. The CDR3 length is 16 residues. Trimming left V 0 bases short and J 2 bases short, with 11 bases between. The germline V gene has CDR1 GTSNPN and CDR2 SVGIG (reference sequence).

This chain joins TRBV5-4 and TRBJ2-7, with TRBD2 identical over 7 bases. Germline-derived CDR1 and CDR2 are SGHNT and YYREEE (reference sequence). The ends lost 4 bases at V and 6 bases at J; junction bases unmatched: 19. The CDR3 covers 17 residues. CDR3 nucleotides: TGTGCCAGCAGCCACCGTCGGGCGTGGTCGGGAGGCTCCGAGCAGTACTTC. The encoded protein is CASSHRRAWSGGSEQYF. The whole variable domain, filled in from reference TRBV5-4 and TRBJ2-7, reads ETGVTQSPTHLIKTRGQQVTLRCSSQSGHNTVSWYQQALGQGPQFIFQYYREEENGRGNFPPRFSGLQFPNYSSELNVNALELDDSALYLCASSHRRAWSGGSEQYFGPGTRLTVT.

In its sample, this clonotype was seen many times. The junction shows a germline mismatch at one end, possibly a read error. V and J are TRBV11-2 and TRBJ2-6; D is ambiguous. CDR1 and CDR2 (germline): SGHAT, FQNNGV. The CDR3 spans 14 residues. The chain's CDR3 is CASRSAPGANVLTF. As DNA, the CDR3 is TGTGCCAGCAGAAGCGCACCTGGTGCCAACGTCCTGACTTTC.

The J gene is TRBJ1-6, the V gene TRBV6-4; D remains unclear. This CDR3 region has 13 residues. CDR1 MRHNA and CDR2 SNTAGT come from the germline V gene. The V end was cut by 0 bases, the J end by 10 bases, with 7 bases between. CDR3 DNA sequence: TGTGCCAGCAGTGACTCGCGAGGGTCACCCCTCCACTTT. This gives the protein CASSDSRGSPLHF.

This clonotype has a count of ten or more. The chain uses TRBV11-2 and TRBJ2-5; a possible D gene is TRBD2 (6 bases). Germline V CDR1 and CDR2: SGHAT, FQNNGV. V lost 5 bases and J 2 bases, leaving 12 bases between the germline ends. This CDR3 comprises 14 residues. The CDR3 nucleotides are TGTGCCAGCAGCCCCCGGACTACACAAGAGACCCAGTACTTC. Protein: CASSPRTTQETQYF.

This clonotype was detected a few times. V gene TRBV29-1 combines with J gene TRBJ1-2; perhaps TRBD1 as D (6 bases). V lost 6 bases and J 3 bases, leaving 14 bases between the germline ends. In germline, CDR1 is SQVTM, CDR2 ANQGSEA. CDR3 length equals 13 residues. The CDR3 bases are TGCAGCGTGAGACAGGCGCTATACTATGGCTACACCTTC. It yields the protein CSVRQALYYGYTF.

The CDR3 DNA reads as TGCAGTGCCCGGACAGAGGCCGTTTCCTATGGCTACACCTTC. Translated: CSARTEAVSYGYTF. The chain combines TRBV20-1 with TRBJ1-2; D may be TRBD1 (6 bases). With 6 bases removed from V and 4 bases from J, the gap between germline ends came to 18 bases. CDR3 length: 14 amino acids. The germline CDR1 and CDR2 sequences are DFQATT and SNEGSKA (reference sequence).

The chain combines TRBV7-3 with TRBJ2-5, with a possible D match to TRBD2 (5 bases). Looked up from germline, CDR1 is SGHTA and CDR2 is FQGTGA. V was clipped by 4 bases and J by 5 bases, with 14 bases between them. There are 14 residues in the CDR3. The CDR3 DNA reads TGTGCCAGCAGCTCCGACGGGAAGGTGGAGACCCAGTACTTC. Its translation: CASSSDGKVETQYF. Filled out from reference TRBV7-3 and TRBJ2-5, the complete variable domain reads GAGVSQTPSNKVTEKGKYVELRCDPISGHTALYWYRQSLGQGPEFLIYFQGTGAADDSGLPNDRFFAVRPEGSVSTLKIQRTERGDSAVYLCASSSDGKVETQYFGPGTRLLVL.

This clonotype occurred many times. The V gene is TRBV28, the J gene TRBJ2-5, with D unresolved. This CDR3 spans 15 amino acids. The germline V and J ends were trimmed by 6 bases and 1 base, with 15 bases remaining between them. Per germline, CDR1 MDHEN and CDR2 SYDVKM. CDR3 in DNA: TGTGCCAGCAGCTCGACTCGACGACTCCAAGAGACCCAGTACTTC. It encodes CASSSTRRLQETQYF.

The chain recombines TRBV27 with TRBJ1-3; 8 bases align to TRBD1. Losses at the gene ends were 6 bases for V and 2 bases for J; bases not matched to a gene: 3. The CDR3 contains 14 residues. CDR1 and CDR2 (germline): MNHEY, SMNVEV (reference sequence). CDR3 bases: TGTGCCAGCAGGCCACAGGGGGCTGGAAACACCATATATTTT. Translating it yields CASRPQGAGNTIYF.